The 4 T cell receptor beta chains below were found in one sample sequenced in a study of metastatic and nonmetastatic thyroid tumors. Before thyroid surgery, none of the patients had received any treatment. TCRdb used MiXCR to call clones anew from the PCR reads. This table holds fewer than 45,000 clones, about 20% found once. The sequencing sample was made of blood. The receptor set was obtained from a female donor with papillary thyroid cancer or a benign thyroid nodule (not recorded which). Some clones in this sample may be carry-over from other donors' samples.

The CDR3 here is CASSSLFRGDNQPQHF. CDR3 bases: TGTGCCAGCAGCTCCCTGTTCAGGGGGGACAATCAGCCCCAGCATTTT. The rearrangement links TRBV7-6 to TRBJ1-5; 7 positions agree with TRBD1. Germline values: CDR1 SGHVS, CDR2 FNYEAQ. The CDR3 runs 16 residues. V shed 4 bases and J 3 bases; nucleotides not matched to a gene: 9.

The rearrangement uses TRBV6-1 and TRBJ2-5; D possibly corresponds to TRBD1 (5 bases). Germline CDR1 reads MNHNS; CDR2 reads SASEGT. Trimming left V 4 bases short and J 5 bases short, with 14 bases between. There are 14 residues in the CDR3. The chain's CDR3 is CASSGEGDVETQYF. The CDR3 nucleotides are TGTGCCAGCAGTGGGGAAGGGGATGTGGAGACCCAGTACTTC.

The chain couples TRBV7-2 to TRBJ1-3; D is undetermined. The length of the CDR3 is 17 residues. V was pared by 0 bases and J by 1 base, with 13 bases between. Germline V gene lookup returns CDR1 SGHTA and CDR2 FQGNSA. The CDR3 reads CASSLARLTSSGNTIYF. The CDR3 DNA sequence: TGTGCCAGCAGCTTAGCACGGCTAACCAGTTCTGGAAACACCATATATTTT.

V is TRBV12-3 or TRBV12-4 and J is TRBJ2-2; D perhaps matches TRBD2 (6 bases). This CDR3 is built from 15 residues. Trimming pared 2 bases from V and 4 bases from J, leaving 11 bases between. The CDR3 DNA is TGTGCCAGCAGTTTATCAGGGAGGAGCACCGGGGAGCTGTTTTTT. Its protein product is CASSLSGRSTGELFF.